Following are 26 T cell receptor beta chains from one sample sequenced in a study of blood T cells in healthy people across ages. PCR was performed a second time for about 7 to 11 cycles using a sample-barcoded 5' primer and a J-beta primer mix. TCRdb re-called the 5' RACE reads with MiXCR, one entry per CDR3 protein. This sample has over 950,000 distinct CDR3 sequences, with about 53% found just once. Source material: blood. These receptor sequences come from a woman aged 60-70 years in good health.

In this sample, this clonotype turned up once. The chain employs TRBV7-6 and TRBJ2-5; TRBD1 is a possible D gene (6 bases). CDR3 size: 14 residues. The germline V gene encodes CDR1 SGHVS and CDR2 FNYEAQ. V was clipped by 3 bases and J by 3 bases, with 11 bases between them. DNA for the CDR3: TGTGCCAGCAGCTTGGACAGCGCAGAAGAGACCCAGTACTTC. This sequence encodes CASSLDSAEETQYF.

The rearrangement joins TRBV20-1 to TRBJ2-1; 9 bases are shared with TRBD2. There are 17 residues in the CDR3. CDR1 and CDR2 from the germline V gene are DFQATT and SNEGSKA (reference sequence). V trimming: 0 bases; J trimming: 3 bases; junction bases outside the gene matches: 9. For the CDR3, the DNA is TGCAGTGCTAGAGATCAAGGTAGCGGGAGTAACTACAATGAGCAGTTCTTC. It translates to CSARDQGSGSNYNEQFF.

This clonotype appeared a few times. The chain employs TRBV21-1 and TRBJ2-7; the table calls TRBD1, which could not be checked here. TRBV21-1 is labeled a pseudogene. The CDR3 has 15 residues. CDR3: CASSNTTAGSYEQYF. The CDR3 DNA reads TGTGCCAGCAGCAACACGACAGCCGGCTCCTACGAGCAGTACTTC.

This rearrangement joins TRBV11-2 to TRBJ2-1; TRBD2 aligns across 8 bases. CDR1 SGHAT and CDR2 FQNNGV come from the germline V gene. J lost 6 bases, V lost 2 bases, and 6 bases had no gene match. The CDR3 is 15 amino acids. Written as DNA, the CDR3 is TGTGCCAGCAGCTTACCGGGCAGCGGGGGCAATGAGCAGTTCTTC. This codes for CASSLPGSGGNEQFF. Drawing the rest from reference TRBV11-2 and TRBJ2-1, the complete variable domain is EAGVAQSPRYKIIEKRQSVAFWCNPISGHATLYWYQQILGQGPKLLIQFQNNGVVDDSQLPKDRFSAERLKGVDSTLKIQPAKLEDSAVYLCASSLPGSGGNEQFFGPGTRLTVL.

The CDR3 spells CASNEALRTEAFF. The CDR3 bases are TGTGCCAGTAATGAGGCTTTAAGGACTGAAGCTTTCTTT. The chain combines TRBV19 with TRBJ1-1; D gene uncertain. Germline-derived CDR1 and CDR2 are LNHDA and SQIVND (reference sequence). V lost 7 bases and J lost 5, with 14 bases in between. The CDR3 length is 13 residues.

The chain couples TRBV20-1 to TRBJ2-1; D call uncertain. TRBJ2-7 matches the DNA end more closely, so the J call is doubtful. Germline V CDR1 and CDR2: DFQATT, SNEGSKA (reference sequence). This CDR3 contains 12 residues. The CDR3 reads CSASGTYNEQYF. For the CDR3, the DNA is TGCAGTGCTAGCGGAACTTACAATGAGCAGTACTTC.

The chain is built from TRBV15 and TRBJ2-1; possible D gene TRBD1, 5 bases. V was pared by 2 bases and J by 2 bases, with 10 bases between. CDR3 length: 15 residues. Looked up from germline, CDR1 is LNHNV and CDR2 is YYDKDF (reference sequence). The CDR3 region is CATSRRAGTYNEQFF. The CDR3 DNA follows: TGTGCCACCAGCAGAAGAGCAGGGACCTACAATGAGCAGTTCTTC.

V gene TRBV12-5 combines with J gene TRBJ2-1; TRBD2 matches at 11 bases. The germline V gene encodes CDR1 LGHNT and CDR2 FRNRAP. The CDR3 runs to 17 residues. J gave up 0 bases and V 8 bases, and 9 bases lay outside the gene matches. In DNA, the CDR3 is TGTGCTAGTTGTACTAGCGGGAGATACTACTCCTACAATGAGCAGTTCTTC. Amino acids: CASCTSGRYYSYNEQFF.

The genes are TRBV27 and TRBJ2-7, with TRBD2 as a possible D gene (6 bases). Deletions cut 9 bases from V and 2 bases from J, with 14 bases between. Germline lookup yields CDR1 MNHEY and CDR2 SMNVEV (reference sequence). This CDR3 region has 13 residues. This CDR3 is CASAGLQTYEQYF. Here the CDR3 DNA reads TGTGCCAGTGCGGGACTCCAAACCTACGAGCAGTACTTC.

This clonotype is a singleton in its sample. This chain links TRBV7-2 with TRBJ2-1, with a weak D call TRBD2 (6 bases). The DNA matches TRBJ2-7 better at its end, which makes the J call doubtful. Germline lookup yields CDR1 SGHTA and CDR2 FQGNSA. The CDR3 loop spans 16 amino acids. CDR3 protein: CASSRASSETYNEQYF. CDR3 coding DNA: TGTGCCAGCAGCCGGGCCTCTAGCGAGACCTACAATGAGCAGTACTTC.

This clonotype was found once. The chain employs TRBV2 and TRBJ2-4; 7 bases match TRBD2. This CDR3 has 14 residues. Germline CDR1 is SNHLY and CDR2 is FYNNEI. V lost 6 bases and J lost 1; bases outside the gene matches: 3. DNA for the CDR3: TGTGCCAGCAGCCAACTAGCGGCCAAAAACATTCAGTACTTC. Its translation: CASSQLAAKNIQYF.

This chain uses TRBV29-1 with TRBJ2-3, with TRBD1 matching 7 bases. Trimming cost V 6 bases and J 4 bases; bases outside gene matches: 10. CDR1 and CDR2 from the germline V gene are SQVTM and ANQGSEA. This CDR3 is built from 14 residues. The CDR3 loop is CSVRGGPGADTQYF. The CDR3 bases are TGCAGCGTCAGAGGGGGCCCCGGAGCAGATACGCAGTATTTT.

Many counts were recorded for this clonotype. The rearrangement joins TRBV15 to TRBJ2-5; 7 positions match TRBD2. The CDR3 has 16 amino acids. Trimming removed 0 bases from V and 4 bases from J; junction bases left unmatched: 8. The germline V gene has CDR1 LNHNV and CDR2 YYDKDF (reference sequence). CDR3: CATSRDRASGGETQYF. CDR3 nucleotide sequence: TGTGCCACCAGCAGAGATCGGGCTAGCGGTGGAGAGACCCAGTACTTC.

The gene calls are TRBV25-1 and TRBJ2-4, with D unclear. CDR3 length equals 13 residues. Trimming pared 7 bases from V and 6 bases from J, leaving 13 bases between. The germline V gene encodes CDR1 MGHDK and CDR2 SYGVNS. For the CDR3, the DNA is TGTGCCAGCAACGAGGTCGCTAGAAACATTCAGTACTTC. Residues: CASNEVARNIQYF.

The J gene is TRBJ1-2, the V gene TRBV20-1; no clear D. CDR1 and CDR2 (germline): DFQATT, SNEGSKA (reference sequence). V was shortened by 4 bases and J by 4 bases, with 13 bases between the two germline ends. The CDR3 is 13 residues long. The chain's CDR3 is CSATEPRAYGYTF. As DNA, the CDR3 is TGCAGTGCTACTGAGCCGAGGGCCTATGGCTACACCTTC.

The chain has TRBV3-1 and TRBJ2-7; 7 positions match TRBD2. This CDR3 has 14 residues. Germline V gives CDR1 LGHDT, CDR2 YNNKEL (reference sequence). The trim removed 4 bases at V and 7 bases at J, leaving 10 bases unmatched. CDR3 residues: CASSLGRAGNEQYF. For the CDR3, the DNA is TGTGCCAGCAGCCTTGGGAGGGCCGGTAATGAGCAGTACTTC.

J is TRBJ2-3 and V is TRBV7-7; D perhaps matches TRBD2 (5 bases). Germline values: CDR1 SSHAT, CDR2 FNYEAQ (reference sequence). This CDR3 is built from 14 residues. The germline V and J ends were trimmed by 3 bases and 6 bases, with 13 bases remaining between them. CDR3 region: CASSLGSETDTQYF. The CDR3 nucleotides read TGTGCCAGCAGCTTGGGGAGTGAAACGGATACGCAGTATTTT.

The chain has TRBV5-1 and TRBJ1-1; no clear D gene. Germline-derived CDR1 and CDR2 are SGHRS and YFSETQ. CDR3 length equals 14 residues. V lost 4 bases, J lost 5 bases, and 15 bases lay in between. The CDR3 loop reads CASSLVGGETEAFF. In DNA form, the CDR3 reads TGCGCCAGCAGCCTCGTAGGCGGGGAAACTGAAGCTTTCTTT. The entire variable domain, with the rest obtained from reference TRBV5-1 and TRBJ1-1, is as follows: KAGVTQTPRYLIKTRGQQVTLSCSPISGHRSVSWYQQTPGQGLQFLFEYFSETQRNKGNFPGRFSGRQFSNSRSEMNVSTLELGDSALYLCASSLVGGETEAFFGQGTRLTVV.

Only a few counts were recorded for this clonotype. V usage is TRBV6-2 or TRBV6-3 and J usage is TRBJ1-1, with D hard to call. V was trimmed by 6 bases and J by 11 bases, leaving 19 bases between them. Germline values: CDR1 MNHEY, CDR2 SVGEGT. The CDR3 loop spans 13 amino acids. The CDR3 reads CASSERELTWAFF. The DNA for the CDR3 is TGTGCCAGCAGCGAAAGGGAATTAACGTGGGCTTTCTTT.

The gene calls are TRBV5-5 and TRBJ2-3; D is unclear. Trimming pared 2 bases from V and 0 bases from J, leaving 10 bases between. The germline CDR1 and CDR2 sequences are SGHKS and YYEKEE (reference sequence). CDR3 length equals 15 residues. CDR3 sequence reads: CASSFDGSSTDTQYF. The CDR3 DNA sequence: TGTGCCAGCAGCTTTGACGGATCTAGCACAGATACGCAGTATTTT. Full variable domain (remainder filled in from reference TRBV5-5 and TRBJ2-3): DAGVTQSPTHLIKTRGQQVTLRCSPISGHKSVSWYQQVLGQGPQFIFQYYEKEERGRGNFPDRFSARQFPNYSSELNVNALLLGDSALYLCASSFDGSSTDTQYFGPGTRLTVL.

This rearrangement joins TRBV3-1 to TRBJ2-5; 11 bases align to TRBD1. CDR3 size: 16 residues. Trimming at V came to 1 base and at J to 5 bases, leaving 6 bases not matched to a gene. Germline CDR1 and CDR2: LGHDT and YNNKEL (reference sequence). The CDR3 sequence: CASSQAGQGARETQYF. In DNA form, the CDR3 reads TGTGCCAGCAGCCAAGCAGGACAGGGGGCGAGGGAGACCCAGTACTTC.

This clonotype was seen a handful of times. This chain uses TRBV27 with TRBJ2-3, with a tentative D call TRBD2 (5 bases). The CDR3 runs to 21 residues. The germline V gene has CDR1 MNHEY and CDR2 SMNVEV (reference sequence). Trimming stripped 7 bases from V and 3 bases from J, with 35 bases between. The chain's CDR3 is CASTLRARGVLTVDTTDTQYF. CDR3 sequence (DNA): TGTGCCAGCACCCTTCGGGCACGGGGTGTATTAACCGTGGATACAACAGATACGCAGTATTTT.

The chain is built from TRBV29-1 and TRBJ2-3; D is uncertain. Trimming pared 4 bases from V and 6 bases from J, leaving 8 bases between. The CDR3 covers 11 residues. Germline CDR1 and CDR2: SQVTM and ANQGSEA. The CDR3 here is CSVVGGDTQYF. The CDR3 DNA follows: TGCAGCGTTGTAGGTGGTGATACGCAGTATTTT.

The sample holds one count of this clonotype. The rearrangement joins TRBV5-1 to TRBJ1-1, with a possible D match to TRBD1 (5 bases). The CDR3 spans 15 residues. In germline, CDR1 is SGHRS, CDR2 YFSETQ. V dropped 5 bases and J dropped 1 base, with 15 bases sitting between them. CDR3 bases: TGCGCCAGCAGGGCGTGGGCGGGACGGAACACTGAAGCTTTCTTT. This codes for CASRAWAGRNTEAFF.

This clonotype was counted between two and nine times. The chain has TRBV7-2 and TRBJ2-7; 9 nucleotides agree with TRBD1. The DNA end favors TRBJ2-5, so the J call may be wrong. This CDR3 is built from 16 residues. In germline, CDR1 is SGHTA, CDR2 FQGNSA. The CDR3 sequence: CASSVNRGQGEETQYF. CDR3 nucleotide sequence: TGTGCCAGCAGCGTAAACAGGGGACAGGGTGAAGAGACCCAGTACTTC.

Comment on this clonotype: A much bigger clone sits one base away, suggesting this may be a read error. The chain is built from TRBV5-1 and TRBJ2-7; 8 nucleotides agree with TRBD1. CDR1 SGHRS and CDR2 YFSETQ come from the germline V gene. CDR3 size: 17 residues. CDR3 in amino acids: CTSSDGQGRGFSYEQYF. Here the CDR3 DNA reads TGCACCAGCAGCGACGGACAGGGACGGGGTTTTAGCTACGAGCAGTACTTC.